A selection of T cell receptor beta chains follows, all from one sample in a study of T cells of healthy individuals. MiXCR, applied by TCRdb to the 5' RACE reads, yields one record per CDR3 protein. The sample holds about 53,000 distinct CDR3 sequences; approximately 15% are singletons and the top ten take about 16%. These receptors were collected from a human donor in good health. Each CDR3 is given with its conserved first and last residue. A D gene is named only where the DNA matches it firmly. For some rows the clone size is stated as once, few or many, or as a class when expanded; others skip it.

NA,many,TRBV7-3,TRBJ2-3,TGTGCCAGCAGCTTAACTAGCTGGCAAGATACGCAGTATTTT,CASSLTSWQDTQYF
NA,NA,TRBV3-2,TRBJ2-6,TGTGCCAGCAGCCAGGAAAGCGTAGCCGGGGCCAACGTCCTGACTTTC,CASSQESVAGANVLTF
TRBD2,few,TRBV7-2,TRBJ2-1,TGTGCCAGCAGCTCGGGACTAGCGGGGGGTGAGCAGTTCTTC,CASSSGLAGGEQFF
NA,many,TRBV6-1,TRBJ1-2,TGTGCCAGCAGTGGGACAGCGAGGAACTATGGCTACACCTTC,CASSGTARNYGYTF
NA,NA,TRBV7-2,TRBJ1-2,TGTGCCAGCAGCTTAGGGGGGGATCTCAACTATGGCTACACCTTC,CASSLGGDLNYGYTF
NA,few,TRBV5-6,TRBJ1-1,TGTGCCAGCAGCTTTGTATCCATGGCTGAAGCTTTCTTT,CASSFVSMAEAFF
TRBD1,NA,TRBV7-9,TRBJ2-7,TGTGCCAGCAGACCCCCGGACAGGGGGCCTCCCTACGAGCAGTACTTC,CASRPPDRGPPYEQYF
NA,many,TRBV20-1,TRBJ1-1,TGCAGTGCTAGAGTCCCGACATTCAACACTGAAGCTTTCTTT,CSARVPTFNTEAFF
TRBD1,few,TRBV28,TRBJ1-2,TGTGCCAGCACCGGGGACAGGGGGGACTATGGCTACACCTTC,CASTGDRGDYGYTF
NA,many,TRBV5-1,TRBJ2-3,TGCGCCAGCAGCCCTGGACCGAGCACAGATACGCAGTATTTT,CASSPGPSTDTQYF
TRBD2,many,TRBV5-4,TRBJ2-1,TGTGCCAGCAGCTTTCGGCGACTAGCGCCATCCTACAATGAGCAGTTCTTC,CASSFRRLAPSYNEQFF
NA,many,TRBV6-5,TRBJ1-6,TGTGCCAGCACCCGGAAGATGGGTTGGGAGAGCTCCTATAATTCACCCCTCCACTTT,CASTRKMGWESSYNSPLHF
TRBD2,NA,TRBV20-1,TRBJ2-2,TGCAGTGCTAACCCGGGTCGGGGGGAAGACGGGGAGCTGTTTTTT,CSANPGRGEDGELFF
TRBD1,NA,TRBV20-1,TRBJ2-7,TGCAGTGCTAGAGATAGGCGGACAGGGGGAAACGAGCAGTACTTC,CSARDRRTGGNEQYF
NA,NA,TRBV5-1,TRBJ1-6,TGCGCCAGCAGCTTGGAGGGGATGGGAGATTCACCCCTCCACTTT,CASSLEGMGDSPLHF
NA,many,TRBV11-2,TRBJ2-5,TGTGCCAGCAGCCAGGGGGCAGCGGGGTTTACGGCCCAGTACTTC,CASSQGAAGFTAQYF
TRBD1,many,TRBV27,TRBJ1-5,TGTGCCAGCAGTGGACAGGGAGGACTGCCCCAGCATTTT,CASSGQGGLPQHF
NA,NA,TRBV6-6,TRBJ2-1,TGTGCCAGCAGGATAGGGGTCAATGAGCAGTTCTTC,CASRIGVNEQFF
TRBD1,many,TRBV14,TRBJ2-1,TGTGCCAGCAGCCAAGCTACAGGGGGAGCGGAGTTCTTC,CASSQATGGAEFF
NA,many,TRBV2,TRBJ1-1,TGTGCCAGCAGTACGAGGGGGGAAGCTTTCTTT,CASSTRGEAFF
NA,NA,TRBV12-3/TRBV12-4,TRBJ2-7,TGTGCCAGCAGCACAGGAAAGACCTACGAGCAGTACTTC,CASSTGKTYEQYF
NA,few,TRBV9,TRBJ2-3,TGTGCCAGCAGCGTAGTAGGTGCGGGTGAGCTTGGGACAGATACGCAGTATTTT,CASSVVGAGELGTDTQYF
NA,few,TRBV6-2/TRBV6-3,TRBJ1-1,TGTGCCAGCAGTTACAGGATTTCCAACACTGAAGCTTTCTTT,CASSYRISNTEAFF
NA,few,TRBV6-5,TRBJ1-2,TGTGCCAGCAAGGACAGCCGCTATGGCTACACCTTC,CASKDSRYGYTF
TRBD1,NA,TRBV28,TRBJ1-5,TGTGCCAGCAGTCAAGTACTTTATCAGGGGGCGGTTCAGCCCCAGCATTTT,CASSQVLYQGAVQPQHF
NA,few,TRBV5-4,TRBJ2-4,TGTGCCAGCAGCCCTCTCCCGGGTACGGTCAAAAACATTCAGTACTTC,CASSPLPGTVKNIQYF
NA,many,TRBV4-1,TRBJ2-3,TGCGCCAGCAGCCAAGAGGCGGGCCGCGGGGCAGATACGCAGTATTTT,CASSQEAGRGADTQYF
NA,many,TRBV7-9,TRBJ1-4,TGTGCCAGCAGCTTCTCCCTTGGTAATGAAAAACTGTTTTTT,CASSFSLGNEKLFF
NA,many,TRBV30,TRBJ1-1,TGTGCCTGGAGTGTGAACCCCTGGTCTGAAGCTTTCTTT,CAWSVNPWSEAFF
TRBD1,many,TRBV6-5,TRBJ1-2,TGTGCCAGCAGTTACGACAGGGCGGCCTATGGCTACACCTTC,CASSYDRAAYGYTF
NA,few,TRBV20-1,TRBJ2-5,TGCAGTGCGATAAAGGGACCGCAAGAGACCCAGTACTTC,CSAIKGPQETQYF
NA,few,TRBV4-2,TRBJ2-5,TGTGCCAGCAGCCAAGATCTCATGCTAGCGCAAGAGACCCAGTACTTC,CASSQDLMLAQETQYF
TRBD2,many,TRBV10-3,TRBJ2-7,TGTGCCACTAGCGGCTCCTACGAGCAGTACTTC,CATSGSYEQYF
NA,many,TRBV12-3/TRBV12-4,TRBJ2-1,TGTGCCAGCAGGTGGATGTCAGTCGACAATGAGCAGTTCTTC,CASRWMSVDNEQFF
NA,many,TRBV9,TRBJ2-7,TGTGCCAGCAGCGTAGCCTCGGGGGAGTCCTACGAGCAGTACTTC,CASSVASGESYEQYF
TRBD2,NA,TRBV11-2,TRBJ2-3,TGTGCCAGCAGCCCCAGACTAGCCACAGATACGCAGTATTTT,CASSPRLATDTQYF
NA,many,TRBV20-1,TRBJ1-2,TGCAGTGCTAGGGTCTCGGCCGATAACTATGGCTACACCTTC,CSARVSADNYGYTF
NA,few,TRBV5-6,TRBJ2-2,TGTGCCAGCAGTTTACCACTAACCGGGGAGCTGTTTTTT,CASSLPLTGELFF
TRBD1,many,TRBV10-3,TRBJ2-2,TGTGCCATCAGAAACCGGGACAGGGGTCCCGGGGAGCTGTTTTTT,CAIRNRDRGPGELFF
NA,few,TRBV12-3/TRBV12-4,TRBJ1-4,TGTGCCAGCAGTTTATCGGGGTCCGGAAGGGAAAAACTGTTTTTT,CASSLSGSGREKLFF
NA,NA,TRBV6-5,TRBJ1-1,TGTGCCAGCAGTTACTTCAGAGGGGGGTTGGATACTGAAGCTTTCTTT,CASSYFRGGLDTEAFF
NA,NA,TRBV28,TRBJ2-3,TGTGCCAGCAGTGAAGGTGAAGATACGCAGTATTTT,CASSEGEDTQYF
NA,few,TRBV20-1,TRBJ2-7,TGCAGTGCCCAGCCTGCGCGGGGTGATTACGAGCAGTACTTC,CSAQPARGDYEQYF
NA,many,TRBV14,TRBJ2-7,TGTGCCAGCAGCCAGGGGAACGAGCAGTACTTC,CASSQGNEQYF
TRBD2,few,TRBV20-1,TRBJ2-1,TGCAGTGCTACCGTCCCGGGACTAGCGGAGCAGTTCTTC,CSATVPGLAEQFF
NA,many,TRBV4-3,TRBJ1-4,TGCGCCAGCAGCCAAGTAGGCAGGATAAATGAAAAACTGTTTTTT,CASSQVGRINEKLFF
NA,NA,TRBV12-3/TRBV12-4,TRBJ1-3,TGTGCCAGCAGTGACGGCCTACCCTCTGGAAACACCATATATTTT,CASSDGLPSGNTIYF
TRBD2,NA,TRBV6-1,TRBJ2-5,TGTGCCGGCGGGGGGGGGTACCAAGAGACCCAGTACTTC,CAGGGGYQETQYF
NA,few,TRBV11-3,TRBJ1-1,TGTGCCAGCAGCCAGGACGCCGACACTGAAGCTTTCTTT,CASSQDADTEAFF
TRBD1,NA,TRBV29-1,TRBJ2-7,TGCAGCGTCTCGACAGGGACCTACGAGCAGTACTTC,CSVSTGTYEQYF
TRBD2,NA,TRBV19,TRBJ2-2,TGTGCCAGTACCCCTGGGCGGGGGGCCACCGGGGAGCTGTTTTTT,CASTPGRGATGELFF
TRBD1,many,TRBV6-1,TRBJ2-3,TGTGCCAGCAGTGAAGCTCCGGGACAGCCTTCAGATACGCAGTATTTT,CASSEAPGQPSDTQYF
NA,NA,TRBV12-3/TRBV12-4,TRBJ2-6,TGTGCCAGCAGTTTGATCTCTGGGGCCAACGTCCTGACTTTC,CASSLISGANVLTF
NA,NA,TRBV19,TRBJ1-6,TGTGCCAGTAAAGGGGGATCACAGGGCTATAATTCACCCCTCCACTTT,CASKGGSQGYNSPLHF
NA,many,TRBV20-1,TRBJ1-3,TGCAGTGCTAGAGAACACGGTTGGGACTCTGGAAACACCATATATTTT,CSAREHGWDSGNTIYF